The 22 T cell receptor beta chains below all came from one sample that was sequenced in a study of GPR56 and killer-like receptors on CD4 memory cells. Sorting by FACS used killer cell lectin-like receptor and GPR56 expression to define five CD4+ populations. TCRdb reanalyzed the reads, giving one entry per CDR3 protein sequence and no DNA. This table lists around 2,000 distinct CDR3 sequences. Sequencing was carried out using memory CD4+ T cells from blood. The receptors were sampled from a human donor in good health.

The rearrangement uses TRBV7-3 and TRBJ2-1; TCRdb picks TRBD2, but there is no DNA to check that call. Germline V gene sequence: CDR1 SGHTA, CDR2 FQGTGA. The CDR3 runs to 19 residues. This chain's CDR3 is CASSHGGARIAGAGGEQFF.

The chain combines TRBV25-1 with TRBJ1-4; with no DNA, the TCRdb D assignment of TRBD1 cannot be verified. The CDR3 loop spans 14 amino acids. Germline values: CDR1 MGHDK, CDR2 SYGVNS. This chain's CDR3 is CASREGGSREKLFF.

This clonotype is classed as medium-sized by frequency. The J gene is TRBJ1-1, the V gene TRBV10-3. Germline loops: CDR1 ENHRY, CDR2 SYGVKD. The CDR3 is 17 residues long. CDR3 sequence: CAISGYSVPKRNTEAFF.

CDR3 sequence reads: CASSLMAGPNTEAFF. The rearrangement uses TRBV7-3 and TRBJ1-1. This CDR3 comprises 15 residues. Germline-derived CDR1 and CDR2 are SGHTA and FQGTGA. The full variable domain, in which reference TRBV7-3 and TRBJ1-1 provide the parts outside the CDR3, is GAGVSQTPSNKVTEKGKYVELRCDPISGHTALYWYRQSLGQGPEFLIYFQGTGAADDSGLPNDRFFAVRPEGSVSTLKIQRTERGDSAVYLCASSLMAGPNTEAFFGQGTRLTVV.

Measured by frequency, this clonotype is medium-sized. This chain links TRBV5-4 with TRBJ2-1; the D call from TCRdb, TRBD1, cannot be confirmed without DNA. CDR1 and CDR2 from the germline V gene are SGHNT and YYREEE (reference sequence). This CDR3 region has 16 residues. CDR3 residues: CASSLERGHAYNEQFF.

This clonotype is called large (0.1 to 1%) based on its frequency. The V call is TRBV24-1, the J call TRBJ2-1. This CDR3 has 13 residues. Germline CDR1 reads KGHDR; CDR2 reads SFDVKD. CDR3 region: CATSDLGQDEQFF.

CDR3 region: CASSEWRGREETQYF. This chain joins TRBV25-1 and TRBJ2-5; TCRdb indicates TRBD2, and absent DNA this call remains unverified. The CDR3 covers 15 residues. Germline CDR1 MGHDK, CDR2 SYGVNS.

The rearrangement joins TRBV12-5 to TRBJ2-1; there is no DNA to check the TCRdb D call of TRBD2. Germline V gives CDR1 LGHNT, CDR2 FRNRAP. The CDR3 spans 17 residues. The CDR3 sequence: CASGLYLAGGPRNEQFF.

This clonotype is called medium-sized based on its frequency. The V and J genes are TRBV5-6 and TRBJ1-2; the D call of TRBD1 rests on TCRdb alone, since no DNA is present to check it. The CDR3 totals 13 residues. Germline V CDR1 and CDR2: SGHDT, YYEEEE. This CDR3 reads CASSAPRGGGYTF.

The chain has TRBV27 and TRBJ2-7; TCRdb's D gene call, TRBD1, goes unchecked for lack of DNA. The CDR3 consists of 13 residues. Germline loops: CDR1 MNHEY, CDR2 SMNVEV (reference sequence). This chain's CDR3 is CASSLGQPYEQYF.

This clonotype is classed as medium-sized by frequency. The rearrangement uses TRBV7-9 and TRBJ1-6; no DNA is available, so the TRBD1 call from TCRdb remains unchecked. Germline CDR1 SEHNR, CDR2 FQNEAQ (reference sequence). The CDR3 has 14 residues. This CDR3 is CASSSSPDSSPLHF.

This chain connects TRBV5-5 to TRBJ2-5. From germline, CDR1 is SGHKS and CDR2 YYEKEE (reference sequence). The CDR3 totals 14 residues. The chain's CDR3 is CASSLDWGLETQYF. Based on the CDR3 plus reference TRBV5-5 and TRBJ2-5, the full variable domain is DAGVTQSPTHLIKTRGQQVTLRCSPISGHKSVSWYQQVLGQGPQFIFQYYEKEERGRGNFPDRFSARQFPNYSSELNVNALLLGDSALYLCASSLDWGLETQYFGPGTRLLVL.

The rearrangement links TRBV7-2 to TRBJ2-3; TCRdb lists TRBD1, though no DNA is available to test this call. This CDR3 contains 14 residues. CDR1 and CDR2 from the germline V gene are SGHTA and FQGNSA. The CDR3 is CASSYGGGTDTQYF.

The chain links TRBV19 to TRBJ2-1; TCRdb's assignment of TRBD1 cannot be checked, as there is no DNA. In germline, CDR1 is LNHDA, CDR2 SQIVND (reference sequence). The CDR3 runs to 18 residues. The CDR3 spells CASSIGGQGWLAGNEQFF.

Judged by frequency, this clonotype is medium-sized. The chain carries TRBV29-1 and TRBJ1-2; the TRBD1 assignment by TCRdb is unverifiable without DNA. There are 12 residues in the CDR3. Germline-derived CDR1 and CDR2 are SQVTM and ANQGSEA. This CDR3 reads CSVEGGTYGYTF.

According to its frequency, this clonotype is medium-sized. The rearrangement links TRBV18 to TRBJ1-3. From germline, CDR1 is KGHSH and CDR2 LQKENI. CDR3 length: 16 residues. CDR3 sequence: CASSPSWRSSGNTIYF. Drawing the rest from reference TRBV18 and TRBJ1-3, the complete variable domain is NAGVMQNPRHLVRRRGQEARLRCSPMKGHSHVYWYRQLPEEGLKFMVYLQKENIIDESGMPKERFSAEFPKEGPSILRIQQVVRGDSAAYFCASSPSWRSSGNTIYFGEGSWLTVV.

This clonotype is medium-sized (0.01 to 0.1%) by frequency. The chain has TRBV27 and TRBJ2-2; without DNA, the TCRdb call of TRBD1 cannot be checked. Per germline, CDR1 MNHEY and CDR2 SMNVEV (reference sequence). CDR3 length equals 16 residues. The CDR3 sequence: CASTQVGTANTGELFF.

V gene TRBV20-1 combines with J gene TRBJ1-2. CDR1 and CDR2 from the germline V gene are DFQATT and SNEGSKA (reference sequence). The CDR3 consists of 13 residues. This CDR3 is CSVGSQGGYGYTF.

This clonotype counts as large (0.1 to 1%) by frequency. The chain combines TRBV6-5 with TRBJ2-5; TCRdb proposes TRBD2, but this gene call is untestable without DNA. Germline V gives CDR1 MNHEY, CDR2 SVGAGI. CDR3 length equals 16 residues. The CDR3 protein is CACSPHSGGTQETQYF.

The chain links TRBV19 to TRBJ2-2; lacking DNA, the TRBD1 call made by TCRdb goes unchecked. This CDR3 has 15 amino acids. CDR1 and CDR2 from the germline V gene are LNHDA and SQIVND (reference sequence). CDR3 region: CASSIGTGNTGELFF.

This sequence joins TRBV12-5 and TRBJ2-1; TCRdb reports TRBD2, a call that lacks DNA to check it against. The CDR3 has 15 residues. Germline V gene lookup returns CDR1 LGHNT and CDR2 FRNRAP. This CDR3 is CASGSGTSGGNEQFF. Complete variable domain (other parts from reference TRBV12-5 and TRBJ2-1): DARVTQTPRHKVTEMGQEVTMRCQPILGHNTVFWYRQTMMQGLELLAYFRNRAPLDDSGMPKDRFSAEMPDATLATLKIQPSEPRDSAVYFCASGSGTSGGNEQFFGPGTRLTVL.

The genes are TRBV12-3 or TRBV12-4 and TRBJ1-3; as DNA is missing, the TRBD1 call by TCRdb cannot be tested. The CDR3 contains 14 residues. The CDR3 reads CASSLNRGGNTIYF.